A single sample is the source of the 19 T cell receptor beta chains below, sequenced in a study of long-term antiretroviral therapy in people with HIV. Samples were assayed with immunoSEQ v3.0 at survey level. Assay used: immunoSEQ multiplex PCR; TCRdb lists only in-frame clones, some missing. The table has 20,000 to 25,000 clones, under 80% seen once; the top ten hold roughly 12%. The material sequenced was unsorted PBMCs, taken 1.1 years before starting antiretroviral therapy. These receptors were taken from a middle-aged woman with HIV.

The chain couples TRBV7-9 to TRBJ1-2; the D is unclear. Germline assignment: CDR1 SEHNR and CDR2 FQNEAQ (reference sequence). CDR3 size: 13 residues. V was cut by 3 bases and J by 5 bases, with 10 bases left in between. The DNA for the CDR3 is TGTGCCAGCAGCTTGATTGGAGCGTATGGCTACACCTTC. It codes for CASSLIGAYGYTF.

The chain employs TRBV7-9 and TRBJ2-1; D not resolved. This CDR3 has 15 residues. Germline assignment: CDR1 SEHNR and CDR2 FQNEAQ (reference sequence). Trimming removed 1 base at V and 0 bases at J, with 7 bases between. CDR3 DNA: TGTGCCAGCAGCTTAGGCAGCCGCTCCTACAATGAGCAGTTCTTC. It yields the protein CASSLGSRSYNEQFF.

The rearrangement joins TRBV7-9 to TRBJ1-5, with 11 bases that match TRBD1. V shed 5 bases and J 6 bases; nucleotides not matched to a gene: 6. The germline CDR1 and CDR2 sequences are SEHNR and FQNEAQ (reference sequence). The CDR3 contains 15 residues. As DNA, the CDR3 is TGTGCCAGCAGCCAGGGACAGGGGGGGACTCAGCCCCAGCATTTT. This sequence encodes CASSQGQGGTQPQHF.

J is TRBJ1-2 and V is TRBV9; the match to TRBD1 covers 8 bases. The CDR3 contains 17 residues. Germline trimming cut 3 bases from V and 3 bases from J; bases unmatched to any gene: 13. CDR1 and CDR2 from the germline V gene are SGDLS and YYNGEE. The CDR3 loop reads CASSADPGQEPYYGYTF. In nucleotides, the CDR3 is TGTGCCAGCAGCGCGGACCCGGGACAGGAGCCGTACTATGGCTACACCTTC.

This chain links TRBV5-8 with TRBJ2-7; 12 bases line up with TRBD2. J was trimmed by 4 bases and V by 0 bases; bases with no gene match: 5. From germline, CDR1 is SGHTS and CDR2 YDEGEE. The CDR3 extends over 16 amino acids. CDR3 coding DNA: TGTGCCAGCAGCTTGGGGCTAGCGGGAGGGCGGTACGAGCAGTACTTC. Encoded protein: CASSLGLAGGRYEQYF.

V usage is TRBV19 and J usage is TRBJ2-7; the D gene is possibly TRBD1 (6 bases). The V gene's germline CDR1 is LNHDA and CDR2 SQIVND (reference sequence). The CDR3 sequence is 13 residues long. With 5 bases removed from V and 5 bases from J, the gap between germline ends came to 13 bases. This chain's CDR3 is CASSPQGLDEQYF. The CDR3 DNA sequence: TGTGCCAGTAGTCCCCAGGGGTTGGACGAGCAGTACTTC.

The V gene is TRBV11-3, the J gene TRBJ2-3; D possibly matches TRBD1 or TRBD2 (6 bases each). From germline, CDR1 is SGHNT and CDR2 YENEEA. The V gene lost 5 bases and the J gene lost 10 bases, with 22 bases spanning the gap. The CDR3 extends over 15 amino acids. The CDR3 reads CASSQGSGGEVAQYF. The CDR3, as DNA: TGTGCCAGCAGCCAAGGATCCGGGGGCGAGGTGGCGCAGTATTTT.

This rearrangement joins TRBV10-2 to TRBJ2-1; 12 nucleotides match TRBD2. CDR3 length equals 16 residues. Germline V gene data show CDR1 as WSHSY and CDR2 as SAAADI. V shed 4 bases and J 5 bases; nucleotides not matched to a gene: 6. The CDR3: CASSVTSGGPDNEQFF. The CDR3 coding sequence is TGCGCCAGCAGTGTAACTAGCGGGGGGCCCGACAATGAGCAGTTCTTC.

This chain uses TRBV7-2 with TRBJ2-7, with 8 bases matching TRBD2. Germline values: CDR1 SGHTA, CDR2 FQGNSA. V was pared by 5 bases and J by 3 bases, with 12 bases of the junction left unmatched. This CDR3 has 16 residues. The CDR3 reads CASSPRRAGAGYEQYF. Written as DNA, the CDR3 is TGTGCCAGCAGCCCGCGCCGAGCGGGGGCCGGCTACGAGCAGTACTTC.

The chain is built from TRBV2 and TRBJ1-1, with D hard to call. The CDR3 extends over 13 amino acids. The germline gives CDR1 SNHLY, CDR2 FYNNEI. V was trimmed by 4 bases and J by 1 base, leaving 7 bases between them. Here the CDR3 reads CASSVGENTEAFF. The CDR3 DNA reads as TGTGCCAGCAGTGTAGGAGAGAACACTGAAGCTTTCTTT.

This clone was seen a handful of times. CDR3 residues: CASSYQWGAGTEAFF. The CDR3, as DNA: TGTGCCAGCAGCTATCAATGGGGGGCTGGCACTGAAGCTTTCTTT. This rearrangement joins TRBV6-4 to TRBJ1-1; a weak D match, TRBD1 (6 bases). From germline, CDR1 is MRHNA and CDR2 SNTAGT. Between the trimmed V and J ends, which lost 6 bases and 4 bases, there was a span of 18 bases. This CDR3 contains 15 residues.

The V call is TRBV7-2, the J call TRBJ1-5, with 7 bases fitting TRBD1. CDR3 length: 14 amino acids. V shed 6 bases, J shed 0 bases, and the junction held 2 bases outside the gene matches. Looked up from germline, CDR1 is SGHTA and CDR2 is FQGNSA. DNA for the CDR3: TGTGCCAGCAGGCGACAGGGTAGCAATCAGCCCCAGCATTTT. Amino acid sequence: CASRRQGSNQPQHF.

The chain is built from TRBV6-1 and TRBJ1-5; TRBD1 might be the D (5 bases). CDR3 length: 14 amino acids. V gave up 7 bases and J gave up 2 bases, with 12 bases separating them. From germline, CDR1 is MNHNS and CDR2 SASEGT. The CDR3 DNA reads TGTGCCAGCATATTGGGGGTTGGCAATCAGCCCCAGCATTTT. Encoded protein: CASILGVGNQPQHF.

CDR3 bases: TGTGCCAGCAGTCCATTCGGCTTCTTAACAGATACGCAGTATTTT. Its translation: CASSPFGFLTDTQYF. The chain recombines TRBV27 with TRBJ2-3; D remains ambiguous. CDR1 is MNHEY, CDR2 SMNVEV, per germline (reference sequence). The germline V and J ends were trimmed by 5 bases and 3 bases, with 15 bases remaining between them. The CDR3 is made up of 15 amino acids.

The V call is TRBV11-1, the J call TRBJ2-1; tentative D call: TRBD1 (5 bases). This CDR3 contains 13 residues. The V and J ends lost 4 bases and 8 bases respectively, with 12 bases between them. The germline V gene encodes CDR1 SGHAT and CDR2 FQDESV (reference sequence). DNA for the CDR3: TGTGCCAGCAGCTCAAGCAGGGTACATGAGCAGTTCTTC. Its protein product is CASSSSRVHEQFF.

V gene TRBV19 combines with J gene TRBJ2-7, with D tentatively TRBD1 or TRBD2 (5 bases each). The germline V gene encodes CDR1 LNHDA and CDR2 SQIVND (reference sequence). V was cut by 5 bases and J by 2 bases, with 16 bases left in between. This CDR3 is 15 amino acids long. The CDR3 protein is CASSVPGRLTYEQYF. For the CDR3, the DNA is TGTGCCAGTAGTGTTCCGGGACGGTTAACCTACGAGCAGTACTTC.

This CDR3 reads CASSPPGTGNTIYF. The DNA for the CDR3 is TGTGCCAGCAGCCCGCCCGGGACAGGAAACACCATATATTTT. The chain carries TRBV6-5 and TRBJ1-3; the D gene is possibly TRBD1 (6 bases). CDR1 is MNHEY, CDR2 SVGAGI, per germline. CDR3 length: 14 amino acids. V lost 6 bases to trimming and J lost 4 bases, with 13 bases between them.

The chain combines TRBV6-1 with TRBJ1-6; D uncertain. Germline V gene sequence: CDR1 MNHNS, CDR2 SASEGT. Between the trimmed V and J ends, which lost 7 bases and 0 bases, there was a span of 16 bases. The CDR3 runs 17 residues. CDR3 sequence: CASIDDGPSSYNSPLHF. The CDR3 DNA reads TGTGCCAGCATTGATGACGGGCCGAGCTCCTATAATTCACCCCTCCACTTT.

The chain is built from TRBV13 and TRBJ1-2, with D possibly being TRBD1 (5 bases). Between the trimmed V and J ends, which lost 5 bases and 0 bases, there was a span of 13 bases. Germline assignment: CDR1 PRHDT and CDR2 FYEKMQ (reference sequence). The CDR3 runs to 15 residues. CDR3 region: CASSRRTGANYGYTF. The CDR3 bases are TGTGCCAGCAGCCGACGCACAGGTGCTAACTATGGCTACACCTTC.